This TCR beta chain was captured in a study of blood T cell repertoires in COVID-19. This clone was detected only once. Measured with immunoSEQ multiplex PCR; TCRdb has only the in-frame clones, and not every one. In the table there are around 150,000 clones, approximately 82% of which are singletons. Sequenced material: peripheral blood. This receptor was taken from a woman aged 45-59 years in a cohort sampled during active or convalescent COVID-19.

The CDR3 DNA reads as TGTGCCAGCTCACGGACTCGCCACTACGAGCAGTACTTC. Translating it yields CASSRTRHYEQYF. The chain is built from TRBV18 and TRBJ2-7; maybe TRBD2 (5 bases). V was pared by 4 bases and J by 3 bases, with 10 bases between. The CDR3 covers 13 residues. CDR1 and CDR2 (germline): KGHSH, LQKENI.